Presented here are 25 T cell receptor beta chains from one specimen sequenced in a study of T-cell memory formation after mild COVID-19. MiXCR was run by TCRdb on the 5' RACE reads, yielding one entry per CDR3 protein. The sample includes under 300,000 distinct CDR3 sequences, over 8.5% seen only once; the top ten take 20% to 25%. Sample: PBMCs or a T cell subset sorted from them (not recorded which). These receptors were taken from a man between 18 and 35 years old who had mild COVID-19 (a few samples of this study predate the infection). Cell type and time point are not known.

This clonotype was observed at least ten times. The V gene is TRBV20-1, the J gene TRBJ1-1; D gene unclear. V was shortened by 0 bases and J by 8 bases, with 7 bases between the two germline ends. Germline assignment: CDR1 DFQATT and CDR2 SNEGSKA (reference sequence). CDR3 length equals 11 residues. The CDR3 sequence: CSARDRGEAFF. The CDR3 coding sequence is TGCAGTGCTAGAGATCGAGGGGAAGCTTTCTTT.

The rearrangement joins TRBV5-5 to TRBJ1-2; the D gene is possibly TRBD1 (5 bases). The germline V gene encodes CDR1 SGHKS and CDR2 YYEKEE (reference sequence). The length of the CDR3 is 15 residues. Trimming stripped 4 bases from V and 4 bases from J, with 17 bases between. The CDR3 protein is CASSLNSQGAYGYTF. CDR3 DNA sequence: TGTGCCAGCAGCCTAAACTCCCAGGGAGCCTATGGCTACACCTTC.

A single count supports this clonotype. The V call is TRBV11-2, the J call TRBJ1-1, with D perhaps matching TRBD1 (5 bases). The CDR3 contains 17 residues. Trimming pared 3 bases from V and 1 base from J, leaving 18 bases between. Per germline, CDR1 SGHAT and CDR2 FQNNGV. CDR3: CASSFTPRGVKNTEAFF. The DNA for the CDR3 is TGTGCCAGCAGCTTTACTCCTAGGGGAGTCAAGAACACTGAAGCTTTCTTT.

V and J are TRBV7-2 and TRBJ2-4; 7 bases line up with TRBD2. Per germline, CDR1 SGHTA and CDR2 FQGNSA. J lost 5 bases, V lost 3 bases, and 1 base had no gene match. The CDR3 extends over 13 amino acids. The CDR3 coding sequence is TGTGCCAGCAGCTTCGCGGGGGAAAACATTCAGTACTTC. Its protein is CASSFAGENIQYF.

This clonotype has a handful of counts. The chain carries TRBV10-3 and TRBJ1-3; D not resolved. V lost 4 bases and J lost 0, with 10 bases in between. Germline V gene data show CDR1 as ENHRY and CDR2 as SYGVKD. CDR3 size: 15 residues. Written as DNA, the CDR3 is TGTGCCATCAGTGGAGTCTGGGGCTCTGGAAACACCATATATTTT. As protein: CAISGVWGSGNTIYF.

The sample holds a few counts of this clonotype. The J gene is TRBJ1-5, the V gene TRBV5-1; TRBD1 is a possible D gene (6 bases). Trimming cost V 4 bases and J 7 bases, with 12 bases left between them. Germline-derived CDR1 and CDR2 are SGHRS and YFSETQ. CDR3 length: 13 amino acids. CDR3 coding DNA: TGCGCCAGCAGCGCCAGGGGAGGCCAGCCCCAGCATTTT. It encodes CASSARGGQPQHF.

This clonotype was recorded at least ten times. V gene TRBV7-6 combines with J gene TRBJ1-4, with D unresolved. Trimming took off 4 bases at V and 9 bases at J, with 12 bases between the two ends. The CDR3 sequence is 13 residues long. Germline values: CDR1 SGHVS, CDR2 FNYEAQ. CDR3 amino acids: CASSSTLGKKLFF. CDR3 coding DNA: TGTGCCAGCAGCTCGACCCTGGGGAAAAAACTGTTTTTT.

This clonotype was seen at least ten times. The rearrangement joins TRBV25-1 to TRBJ2-5; maybe TRBD2 (5 bases). Trimming stripped 3 bases from V and 1 base from J, with 6 bases between. This CDR3 comprises 13 residues. Germline V gene sequence: CDR1 MGHDK, CDR2 SYGVNS. The CDR3 region has the DNA TGTGCCAGCAGTGACGGACTCCAAGAGACCCAGTACTTC. Translating gives CASSDGLQETQYF.

This chain links TRBV4-2 with TRBJ2-3, with a tentative D call TRBD2 (6 bases). Germline loops: CDR1 LGHNA, CDR2 YNFKEQ. V was clipped by 4 bases and J by 9 bases, with 14 bases between them. The CDR3 is 13 amino acids. The CDR3 protein is CASSRAPGETQYF. DNA for the CDR3: TGTGCCAGCAGCCGTGCCCCGGGGGAGACGCAGTATTTT.

V and J are TRBV5-1 and TRBJ1-2, with D hard to call. Germline values: CDR1 SGHRS, CDR2 YFSETQ. V lost 5 bases, J lost 2 bases, and 7 bases lay in between. This CDR3 is built from 12 residues. The CDR3 protein is CASRGVNYGYTF. The CDR3 DNA follows: TGCGCCAGCAGGGGAGTCAACTATGGCTACACCTTC.

This clonotype was detected many times. V is TRBV12-3 or TRBV12-4 and J is TRBJ1-6; D is perhaps TRBD1 (5 bases). The CDR3 is 13 residues long. The V and J ends lost 5 bases and 11 bases respectively, with 13 bases between them. This CDR3 reads CASSLAGGTPLHF. CDR3 in DNA: TGTGCCAGCAGTCTCGCGGGGGGGACACCCCTCCACTTT.

This clonotype appeared a few times. The V and J genes are TRBV5-1 and TRBJ1-2; D gene ambiguous. The CDR3 has 16 residues. Trimming left V 5 bases short and J 4 bases short, with 21 bases between. The germline V gene has CDR1 SGHRS and CDR2 YFSETQ. In DNA, the CDR3 is TGCGCCAGCAGACGAACGTATGAAGCCCTGAGCTATGGCTACACCTTC. This translates into CASRRTYEALSYGYTF.

The CDR3 DNA follows: TGCGCCAGCAGCCAAGTTGTAGAAGCATGGGGAGACACCGGGGAGCTGTTTTTT. Residues: CASSQVVEAWGDTGELFF. The chain recombines TRBV4-1 with TRBJ2-2; D perhaps matches TRBD2 (5 bases). Germline CDR1 MGHRA, CDR2 YSYEKL. CDR3 length: 18 amino acids. V shed 1 base and J shed 3 bases, with 18 bases lying between them.

The CDR3 DNA sequence: TGTGCCAGCAGCTCGGTAACAGGGGACACCGGGGAGCTGTTTTTT. It encodes CASSSVTGDTGELFF. The chain combines TRBV7-3 with TRBJ2-2, with 7 positions matching TRBD1. V lost 4 bases to trimming and J lost 3 bases; unmatched junction nucleotides: 5. Germline CDR1 reads SGHTA; CDR2 reads FQGTGA. The CDR3 is 15 residues long.

This clonotype was observed a handful of times. The chain combines TRBV5-6 with TRBJ1-1; D not resolved. Germline V gene sequence: CDR1 SGHDT, CDR2 YYEEEE. V was cut by 2 bases and J by 3 bases, with 5 bases left in between. This CDR3 comprises 12 residues. CDR3 in DNA: TGTGCCAGCAGCTTAAAGGACACTGAAGCTTTCTTT. It yields the protein CASSLKDTEAFF. Based on the CDR3 plus reference TRBV5-6 and TRBJ1-1, the full variable domain is DAGVTQSPTHLIKTRGQQVTLRCSPKSGHDTVSWYQQALGQGPQFIFQYYEEEERQRGNFPDRFSGHQFPNYSSELNVNALLLGDSALYLCASSLKDTEAFFGQGTRLTVV.

The chain recombines TRBV5-1 with TRBJ1-1; D possibly corresponds to TRBD1 (5 bases). V lost 3 bases to trimming and J lost 1 base, with 10 bases between them. The CDR3 runs 14 residues. CDR1 and CDR2 (germline): SGHRS, YFSETQ. CDR3 region: CASSSPQENTEAFF. The CDR3 DNA reads as TGCGCCAGCAGCTCGCCACAGGAGAACACTGAAGCTTTCTTT.

This clonotype was picked up a small number of times. The CDR3 DNA is TGTGCCAGCAGTCCGCGGACAGGGCCGAACACTGAAGCTTTCTTT. Translated, it gives CASSPRTGPNTEAFF. The genes are TRBV27 and TRBJ1-1; 8 nucleotides align to TRBD1. The CDR3 extends over 15 amino acids. V lost 5 bases to trimming and J lost 1 base; unmatched junction nucleotides: 6. CDR1 MNHEY and CDR2 SMNVEV come from the germline V gene (reference sequence).

This clonotype was seen more than once but under ten times. The chain is built from TRBV4-1 and TRBJ1-1, with D perhaps matching TRBD1 (5 bases). Germline CDR1 MGHRA, CDR2 YSYEKL. The length of the CDR3 is 12 residues. Between the trimmed V and J ends, which lost 0 bases and 10 bases, there was a span of 9 bases. The DNA for the CDR3 is TGCGCCAGCAGCCAAGAGGCAGGGCCAGCTTTCTTT. This sequence encodes CASSQEAGPAFF.

This clonotype was seen more than once but under ten times. The chain joins TRBV27 to TRBJ2-3; D is undetermined. The CDR3 runs to 12 residues. Trimming shortened V by 5 bases and J by 0 bases, and 3 bases separated the two germline ends. Germline CDR1 reads MNHEY; CDR2 reads SMNVEV (reference sequence). CDR3 coding DNA: TGTGCCAGCAGTCGAAGCACAGATACGCAGTATTTT. This translates into CASSRSTDTQYF.

Note on this clonotype: This may come from a read error, since a much larger clone is one base off. V and J are TRBV6-1 and TRBJ1-2; D is uncertain. Germline CDR1 MNHNS, CDR2 SASEGT. CDR3 length: 14 residues. The CDR3 reads CPSSEGWEANGYTF. CDR3 DNA: TGTCCCAGCAGTGAGGGTTGGGAAGCGAATGGCTACACCTTC.

The chain employs TRBV30 and TRBJ2-2; 12 nucleotides agree with TRBD2. Germline V gene sequence: CDR1 GTSNPN, CDR2 SVGIG (reference sequence). The CDR3 spans 15 residues. After removal of 5 bases from V and 6 bases from J, the junction contained 7 bases not matched to a gene. The CDR3 DNA follows: TGTGCCTGGCCTACCGGGACTAGCGGGCCCGGGGAGCTGTTTTTT. Its protein is CAWPTGTSGPGELFF.

The chain is built from TRBV5-1 and TRBJ1-3; D is ambiguous. Germline CDR1 reads SGHRS; CDR2 reads YFSETQ. The CDR3 totals 13 residues. Trimming took 2 bases from V and 4 from J, leaving 7 bases between them. DNA of the CDR3: TGCGCCAGCAGCTTTACCGTCGGAAACACCATATATTTT. This gives the protein CASSFTVGNTIYF.

V usage is TRBV12-3 or TRBV12-4 and J usage is TRBJ2-1; D gene uncertain. This CDR3 spans 12 amino acids. The ends were cut back, 3 bases at V and 9 bases at J, with 9 bases in the middle. CDR3 protein: CASSFRAVEQFF. The CDR3 nucleotides are TGTGCCAGCAGTTTCCGTGCTGTTGAGCAGTTCTTC.

This clonotype has only a few counts. The rearrangement uses TRBV7-2 and TRBJ2-1; 8 bases map to TRBD2. V trimming: 4 bases; J trimming: 4 bases; junction bases outside the gene matches: 15. Per the germline V gene, CDR1 is SGHTA and CDR2 is FQGNSA. CDR3 length: 18 residues. This CDR3 is CASSSPRGGLSNYNEQFF. CDR3 in DNA: TGTGCCAGCAGCTCCCCACGCGGGGGGCTTTCTAATTACAATGAGCAGTTCTTC.

Only a few counts were recorded for this clonotype. CDR3: CASSQGYGAEAFF. The DNA of the CDR3 is TGTGCCAGCAGTCAGGGATATGGAGCTGAAGCTTTCTTT. The rearrangement links TRBV6-2 or TRBV6-3 to TRBJ1-1; a possible D gene is TRBD1 (5 bases). The CDR3 covers 13 residues. Trimming cost V 5 bases and J 6 bases, with 13 bases left between them. Germline CDR1 reads MNHEY; CDR2 reads SVGEGT.